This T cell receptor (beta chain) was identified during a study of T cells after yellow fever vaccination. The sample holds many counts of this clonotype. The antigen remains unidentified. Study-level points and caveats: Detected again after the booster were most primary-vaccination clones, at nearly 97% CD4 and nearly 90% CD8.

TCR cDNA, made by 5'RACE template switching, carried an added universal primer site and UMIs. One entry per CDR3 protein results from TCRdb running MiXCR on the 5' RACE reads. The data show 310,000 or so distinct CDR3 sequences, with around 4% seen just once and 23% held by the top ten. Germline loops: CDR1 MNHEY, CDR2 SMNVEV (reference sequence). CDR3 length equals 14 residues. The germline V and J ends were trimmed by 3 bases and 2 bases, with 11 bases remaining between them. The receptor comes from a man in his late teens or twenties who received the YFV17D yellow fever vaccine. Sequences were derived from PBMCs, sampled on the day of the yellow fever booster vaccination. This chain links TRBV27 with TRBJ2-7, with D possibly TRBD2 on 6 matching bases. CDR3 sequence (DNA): TGTGCCAGCAGTTTGGGAGGCCGGCCCTACGAGCAGTACTTC. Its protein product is CASSLGGRPYEQYF.